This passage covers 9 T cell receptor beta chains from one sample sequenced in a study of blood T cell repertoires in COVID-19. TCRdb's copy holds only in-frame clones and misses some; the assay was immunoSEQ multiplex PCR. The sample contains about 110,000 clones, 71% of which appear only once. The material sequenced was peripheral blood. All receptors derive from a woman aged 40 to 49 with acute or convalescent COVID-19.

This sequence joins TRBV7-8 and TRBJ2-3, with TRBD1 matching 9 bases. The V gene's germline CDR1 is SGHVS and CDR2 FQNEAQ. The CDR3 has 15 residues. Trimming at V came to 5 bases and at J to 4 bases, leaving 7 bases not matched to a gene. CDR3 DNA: TGTGCCAGCAGCCCAAGGGACAGGGTGGCAGATACGCAGTATTTT. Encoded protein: CASSPRDRVADTQYF.

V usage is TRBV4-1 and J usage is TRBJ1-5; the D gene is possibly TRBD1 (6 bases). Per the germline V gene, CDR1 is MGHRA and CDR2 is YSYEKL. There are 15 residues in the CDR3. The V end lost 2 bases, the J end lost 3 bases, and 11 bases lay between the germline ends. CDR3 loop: CASSQRDNNNQPQHF. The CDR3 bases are TGCGCCAGCAGCCAAAGGGACAACAACAATCAGCCCCAGCATTTT.

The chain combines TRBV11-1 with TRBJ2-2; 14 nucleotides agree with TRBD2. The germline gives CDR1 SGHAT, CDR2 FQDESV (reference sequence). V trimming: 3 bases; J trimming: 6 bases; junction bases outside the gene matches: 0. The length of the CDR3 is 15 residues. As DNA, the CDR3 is TGTGCCAGCAGCTTGACTAGCGGGGGGGCCGGGGAGCTGTTTTTT. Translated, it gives CASSLTSGGAGELFF.

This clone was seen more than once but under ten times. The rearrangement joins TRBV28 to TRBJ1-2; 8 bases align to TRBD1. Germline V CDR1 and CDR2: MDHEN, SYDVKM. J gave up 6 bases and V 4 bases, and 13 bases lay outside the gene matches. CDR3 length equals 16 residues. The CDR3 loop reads CASSSLMDRVKDGYTF. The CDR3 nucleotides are TGTGCCAGCAGTTCTCTTATGGACAGGGTGAAAGATGGCTACACCTTC.

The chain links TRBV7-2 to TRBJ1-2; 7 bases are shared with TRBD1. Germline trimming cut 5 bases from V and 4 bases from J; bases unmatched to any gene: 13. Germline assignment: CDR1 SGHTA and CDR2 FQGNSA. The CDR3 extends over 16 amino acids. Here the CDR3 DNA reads TGTGCCAGCAGCAAAAACCGAGGGGGCTCTGTCTATGGCTACACCTTC. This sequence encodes CASSKNRGGSVYGYTF.

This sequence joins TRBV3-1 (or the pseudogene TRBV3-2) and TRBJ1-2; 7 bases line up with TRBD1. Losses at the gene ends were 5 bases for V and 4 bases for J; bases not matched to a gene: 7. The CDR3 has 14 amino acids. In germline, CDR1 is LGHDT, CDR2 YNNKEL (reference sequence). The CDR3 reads CASSFDRVAYGYTF. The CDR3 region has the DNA TGTGCCAGCAGCTTTGACAGGGTGGCCTATGGCTACACCTTC.

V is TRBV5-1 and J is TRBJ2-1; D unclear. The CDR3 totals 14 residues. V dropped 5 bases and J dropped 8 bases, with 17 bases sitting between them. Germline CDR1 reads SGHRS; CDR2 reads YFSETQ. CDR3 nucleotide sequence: TGCGCCAGCAGTTATCCTGGCAGTGAACATGAGCAGTTCTTC. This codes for CASSYPGSEHEQFF.

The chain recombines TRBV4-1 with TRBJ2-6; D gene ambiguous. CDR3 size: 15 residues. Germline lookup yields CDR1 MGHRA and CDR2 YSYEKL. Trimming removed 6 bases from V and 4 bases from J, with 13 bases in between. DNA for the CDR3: TGCGCCAGCAGTCCTGGCCTCTTCGGGGCCAACGTCCTGACTTTC. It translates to CASSPGLFGANVLTF.

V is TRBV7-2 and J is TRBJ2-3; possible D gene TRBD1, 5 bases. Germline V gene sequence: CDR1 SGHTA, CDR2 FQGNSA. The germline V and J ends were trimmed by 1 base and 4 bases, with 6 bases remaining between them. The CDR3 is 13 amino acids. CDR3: CASSLGGADTQYF. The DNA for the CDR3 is TGTGCCAGCAGCTTAGGGGGCGCAGATACGCAGTATTTT. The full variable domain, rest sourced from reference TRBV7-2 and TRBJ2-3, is GAGVSQSPSNKVTEKGKDVELRCDPISGHTALYWYRQSLGQGLEFLIYFQGNSAPDKSGLPSDRFSAERTGGSVSTLTIQRTQQEDSAVYLCASSLGGADTQYFGPGTRLTVL.